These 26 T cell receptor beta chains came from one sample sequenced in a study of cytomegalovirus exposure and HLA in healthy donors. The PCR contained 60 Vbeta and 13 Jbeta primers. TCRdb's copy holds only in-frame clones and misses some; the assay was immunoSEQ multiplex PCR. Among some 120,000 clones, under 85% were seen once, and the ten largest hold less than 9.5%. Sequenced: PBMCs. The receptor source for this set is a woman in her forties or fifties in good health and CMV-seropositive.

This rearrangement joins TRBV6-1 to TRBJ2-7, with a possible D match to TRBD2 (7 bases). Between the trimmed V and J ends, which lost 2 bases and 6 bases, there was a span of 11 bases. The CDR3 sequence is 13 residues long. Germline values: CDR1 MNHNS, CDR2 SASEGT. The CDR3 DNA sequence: TGTGCCAGCAGTGAATTGCGGGGGCCCGAGCAGTACTTC. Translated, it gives CASSELRGPEQYF.

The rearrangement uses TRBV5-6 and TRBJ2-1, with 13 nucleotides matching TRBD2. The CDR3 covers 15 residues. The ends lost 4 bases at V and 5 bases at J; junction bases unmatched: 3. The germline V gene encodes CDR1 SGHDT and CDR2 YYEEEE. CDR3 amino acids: CASSDGTSGNNEQFF. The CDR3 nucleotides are TGTGCCAGCAGCGATGGGACTAGCGGGAACAATGAGCAGTTCTTC.

CDR3 sequence: CASSVGQMNTEAFF. The CDR3 coding sequence is TGTGCCAGCAGCGTGGGACAAATGAACACTGAAGCTTTCTTT. The genes are TRBV9 and TRBJ1-1, with D tentatively TRBD1 (6 bases). Germline V gene data show CDR1 as SGDLS and CDR2 as YYNGEE. CDR3 length: 14 amino acids. With 2 bases removed from V and 0 bases from J, the gap between germline ends came to 8 bases.

The CDR3 nucleotides read TGTGCCAGCAGTTTCCCGGGGATCGTAGCTTTCTTT. It specifies CASSFPGIVAFF. The rearrangement joins TRBV28 to TRBJ1-1; D not certain. CDR1 is MDHEN and CDR2 is SYDVKM in the germline V gene. Trimming pared 3 bases from V and 10 bases from J, leaving 12 bases between. The CDR3 length is 12 residues.

CDR3 nucleotides: TGCGCCAGCAGCCAAACTGCAGGGGGCGGTCAGCCCCAGCATTTT. The encoded protein is CASSQTAGGGQPQHF. V usage is TRBV4-1 and J usage is TRBJ1-5; 8 nucleotides agree with TRBD1. Trimming at V came to 2 bases and at J to 6 bases, leaving 6 bases not matched to a gene. There are 15 residues in the CDR3. Germline V gives CDR1 MGHRA, CDR2 YSYEKL.

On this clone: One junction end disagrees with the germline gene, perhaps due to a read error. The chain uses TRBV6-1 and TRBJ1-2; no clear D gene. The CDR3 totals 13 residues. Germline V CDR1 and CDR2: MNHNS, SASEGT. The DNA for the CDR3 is TGTGCCAGCAGCGAAGAGCGGGGATATGGCTACACCTTC. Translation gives CASSEERGYGYTF.

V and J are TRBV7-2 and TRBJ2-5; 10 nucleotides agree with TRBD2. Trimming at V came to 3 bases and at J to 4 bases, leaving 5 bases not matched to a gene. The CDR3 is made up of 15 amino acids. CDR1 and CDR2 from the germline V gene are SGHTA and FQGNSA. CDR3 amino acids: CASSFSGRFPETQYF. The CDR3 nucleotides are TGTGCCAGCAGCTTTAGCGGGAGGTTCCCAGAGACCCAGTACTTC.

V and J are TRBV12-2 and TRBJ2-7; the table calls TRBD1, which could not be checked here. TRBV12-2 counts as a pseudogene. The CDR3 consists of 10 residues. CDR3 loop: CASRSQGKYF. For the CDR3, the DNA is TGTGCAAGTCGCTCCCAGGGGAAGTACTTC.

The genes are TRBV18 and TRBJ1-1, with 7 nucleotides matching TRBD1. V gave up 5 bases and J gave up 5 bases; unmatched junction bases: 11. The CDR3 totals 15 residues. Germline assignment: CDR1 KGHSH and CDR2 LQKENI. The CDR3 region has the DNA TGTGCCAGCTCAACCCAGACAGGGTCGGGTACTGAAGCTTTCTTT. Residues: CASSTQTGSGTEAFF. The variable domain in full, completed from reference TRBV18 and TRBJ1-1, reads NAGVMQNPRHLVRRRGQEARLRCSPMKGHSHVYWYRQLPEEGLKFMVYLQKENIIDESGMPKERFSAEFPKEGPSILRIQQVVRGDSAAYFCASSTQTGSGTEAFFGQGTRLTVV.

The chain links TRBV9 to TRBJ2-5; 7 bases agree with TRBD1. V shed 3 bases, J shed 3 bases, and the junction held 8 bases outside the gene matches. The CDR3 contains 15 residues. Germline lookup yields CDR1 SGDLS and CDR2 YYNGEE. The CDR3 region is CASSAHGTAEETQYF. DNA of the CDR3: TGTGCCAGCAGCGCCCATGGGACAGCGGAAGAGACCCAGTACTTC.

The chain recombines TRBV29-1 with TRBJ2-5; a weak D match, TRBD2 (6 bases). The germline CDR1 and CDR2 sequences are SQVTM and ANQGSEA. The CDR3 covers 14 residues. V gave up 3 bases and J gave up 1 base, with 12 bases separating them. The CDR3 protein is CSVDLFGGQETQYF. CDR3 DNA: TGCAGCGTTGATTTGTTCGGGGGCCAAGAGACCCAGTACTTC.

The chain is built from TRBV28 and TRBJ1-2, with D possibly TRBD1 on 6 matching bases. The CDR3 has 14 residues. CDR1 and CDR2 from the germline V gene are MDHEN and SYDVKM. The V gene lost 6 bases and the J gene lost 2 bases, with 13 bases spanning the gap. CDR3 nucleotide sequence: TGTGCCAGCAGGATACAGGGATACAACTATGGCTACACCTTC. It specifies CASRIQGYNYGYTF.

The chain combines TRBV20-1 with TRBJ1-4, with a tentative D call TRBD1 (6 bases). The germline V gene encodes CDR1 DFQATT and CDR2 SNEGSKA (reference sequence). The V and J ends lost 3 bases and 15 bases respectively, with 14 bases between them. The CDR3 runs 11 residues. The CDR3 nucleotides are TGCAGTGCTAGGGCGCAGGGGTGGGTGTTTTTT. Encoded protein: CSARAQGWVFF.

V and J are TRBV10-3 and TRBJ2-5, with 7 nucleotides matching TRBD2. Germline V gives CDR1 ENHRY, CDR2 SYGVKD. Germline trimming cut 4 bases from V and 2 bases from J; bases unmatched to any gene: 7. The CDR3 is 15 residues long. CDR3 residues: CAISGRGGRQETQYF. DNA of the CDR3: TGTGCCATCAGTGGCCGGGGCGGGAGACAAGAGACCCAGTACTTC.

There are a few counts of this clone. The CDR3 sequence is CASSEAWTNNDKQFF. The CDR3 DNA reads as TGTGCCAGCAGTGAAGCTTGGACTAACAATGATAAGCAGTTCTTC. The chain is built from TRBV6-1 and TRBJ2-1, with a possible D match to TRBD2 (6 bases). This CDR3 comprises 15 residues. Germline V lookup: CDR1 MNHNS, CDR2 SASEGT. V was shortened by 0 bases and J by 11 bases, with 17 bases between the two germline ends.

The CDR3 sequence is CASSWGQAEAFF. CDR3 nucleotide sequence: TGCGCCAGCAGCTGGGGACAGGCTGAAGCTTTCTTT. The chain links TRBV5-1 to TRBJ1-1; 8 bases are a match to TRBD1. CDR1 is SGHRS, CDR2 YFSETQ, per germline. The CDR3 spans 12 residues. The V segment lost 3 bases and the J segment 6 bases; nucleotides outside the gene matches: 1.

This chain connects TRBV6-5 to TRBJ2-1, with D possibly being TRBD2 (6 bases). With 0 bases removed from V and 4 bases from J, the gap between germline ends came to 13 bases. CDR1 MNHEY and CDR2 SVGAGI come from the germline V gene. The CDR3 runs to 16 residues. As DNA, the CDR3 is TGTGCCAGCAGTTACTCTGTTGCGGGACCTTACAATGAGCAGTTCTTC. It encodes CASSYSVAGPYNEQFF.

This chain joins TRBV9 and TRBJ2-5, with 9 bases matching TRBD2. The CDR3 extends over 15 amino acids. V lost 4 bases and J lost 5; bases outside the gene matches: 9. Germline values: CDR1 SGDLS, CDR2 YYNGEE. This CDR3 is CASSHSGGWEETQYF. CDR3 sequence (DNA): TGTGCCAGCAGCCATAGCGGGGGCTGGGAGGAGACCCAGTACTTC.

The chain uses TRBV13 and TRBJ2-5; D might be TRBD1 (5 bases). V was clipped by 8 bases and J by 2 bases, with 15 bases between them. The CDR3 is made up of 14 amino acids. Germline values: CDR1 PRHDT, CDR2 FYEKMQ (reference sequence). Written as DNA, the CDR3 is TGTGCCAGCGGCCTGGGGCTACCACAAGAGACCCAGTACTTC. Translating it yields CASGLGLPQETQYF.

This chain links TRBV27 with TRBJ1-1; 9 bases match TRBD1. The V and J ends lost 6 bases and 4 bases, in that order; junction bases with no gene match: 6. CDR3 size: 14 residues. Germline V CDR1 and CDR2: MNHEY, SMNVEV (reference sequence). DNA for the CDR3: TGTGCCAGCAGCCACGGACAGGGGACCACTGAAGCTTTCTTT. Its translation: CASSHGQGTTEAFF.

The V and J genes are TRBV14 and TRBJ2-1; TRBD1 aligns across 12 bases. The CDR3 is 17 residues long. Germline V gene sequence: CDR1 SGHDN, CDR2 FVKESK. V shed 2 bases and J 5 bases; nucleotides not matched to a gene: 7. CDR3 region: CASSQPGTGGANNEQFF. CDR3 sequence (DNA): TGTGCCAGCAGCCAACCAGGGACAGGGGGCGCCAACAATGAGCAGTTCTTC. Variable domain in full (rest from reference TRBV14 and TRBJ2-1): EAGVTQFPSHSVIEKGQTVTLRCDPISGHDNLYWYRRVMGKEIKFLLHFVKESKQDESGMPNNRFLAERTGGTYSTLKVQPAELEDSGVYFCASSQPGTGGANNEQFFGPGTRLTVL.

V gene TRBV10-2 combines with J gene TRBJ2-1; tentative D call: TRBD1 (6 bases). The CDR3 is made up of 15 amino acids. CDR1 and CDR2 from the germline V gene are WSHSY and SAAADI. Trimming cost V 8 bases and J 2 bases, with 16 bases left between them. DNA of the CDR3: TGCGCCAGCGAGCGAGGGGGTCTGCCCTACAATGAGCAGTTCTTC. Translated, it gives CASERGGLPYNEQFF.

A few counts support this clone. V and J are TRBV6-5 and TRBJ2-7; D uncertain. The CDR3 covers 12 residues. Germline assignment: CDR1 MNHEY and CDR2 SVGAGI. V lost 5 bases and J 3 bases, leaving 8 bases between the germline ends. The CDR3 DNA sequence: TGTGCCAGCAGTCCGGGTCGCTACGAGCAGTACTTC. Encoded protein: CASSPGRYEQYF.

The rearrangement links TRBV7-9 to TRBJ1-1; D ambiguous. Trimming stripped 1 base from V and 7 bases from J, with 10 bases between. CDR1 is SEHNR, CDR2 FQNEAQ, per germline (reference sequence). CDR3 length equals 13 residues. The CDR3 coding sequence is TGTGCCAGCAGCTTAGGGCGGGTCAATGAAGCTTTCTTT. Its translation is CASSLGRVNEAFF.

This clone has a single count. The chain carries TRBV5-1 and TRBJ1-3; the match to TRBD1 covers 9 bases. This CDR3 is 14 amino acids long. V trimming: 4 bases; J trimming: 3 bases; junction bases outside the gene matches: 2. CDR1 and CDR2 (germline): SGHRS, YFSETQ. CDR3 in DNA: TGCGCCAGCAGCCCGGACAGGGGTGGAAACACCATATATTTT. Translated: CASSPDRGGNTIYF.

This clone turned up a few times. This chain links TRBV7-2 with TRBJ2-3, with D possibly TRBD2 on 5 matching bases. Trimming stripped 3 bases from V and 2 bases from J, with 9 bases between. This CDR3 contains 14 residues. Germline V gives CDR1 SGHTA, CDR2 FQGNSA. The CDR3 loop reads CASSLTITTDTQYF. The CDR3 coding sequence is TGTGCCAGCAGCTTGACTATAACCACAGATACGCAGTATTTT.